One and the same sample provided the 20 T cell receptor beta chains below, sequenced in a study of T cell changes during pregnancy in multiple sclerosis (dated by TCRdb to between 2018 and 2020). Library creation used the immunoSEQ multiplex PCR assay. TCRdb took this table from immuneACCESS and kept in-frame rearrangements with V and J called. Such tables lack part of the clones; where checked against another copy, unresolved V genes explain under half of the gap, and the rest is unexplained. Recorded for this sample are around 42,000 clones; under 95% of them occurred a single time. The top ten hold around 0.73% of the sample. This specimen was CD4+ T cells from peripheral blood mononuclear cells, taken in the third trimester of pregnancy. The receptors derive from a female donor with multiple sclerosis, enrolled in a pregnancy study.

This clone has more than one count but fewer than ten. V and J are TRBV7-2 and TRBJ1-2; possible D gene TRBD1, 6 bases. CDR3 size: 14 residues. From germline, CDR1 is SGHTA and CDR2 FQGNSA. The germline V and J ends were trimmed by 7 bases and 2 bases, with 14 bases remaining between them. CDR3 bases: TGTGCCAGCACCCAAATACAGGGCAACTATGGCTACACCTTC. Translated: CASTQIQGNYGYTF.

The chain employs TRBV10-3 and TRBJ2-2; 7 nucleotides line up with TRBD1. V was pared by 9 bases and J by 5 bases, with 12 bases of the junction left unmatched. The germline V gene encodes CDR1 ENHRY and CDR2 SYGVKD. The CDR3 is made up of 15 amino acids. Here the CDR3 reads CAITAGTDGTGELFF. The CDR3 DNA is TGTGCCATAACGGCCGGGACAGACGGTACCGGGGAGCTGTTTTTT.

This chain links TRBV5-1 with TRBJ1-1, with 11 bases aligning to TRBD1. CDR1 SGHRS and CDR2 YFSETQ come from the germline V gene. The CDR3 extends over 17 amino acids. V lost 3 bases, J lost 4 bases, and 11 bases stayed unmatched. This CDR3 is CASSSERWGTGGTEAFF. CDR3 DNA: TGCGCCAGCAGCTCTGAACGATGGGGGACAGGGGGCACTGAAGCTTTCTTT.

V and J are TRBV27 and TRBJ2-6, with TRBD1 as a possible D gene (6 bases). The CDR3 loop spans 16 amino acids. Trimming took 5 bases from V and 0 from J, leaving 11 bases between them. Germline assignment: CDR1 MNHEY and CDR2 SMNVEV (reference sequence). The CDR3 DNA follows: TGTGCCAGCAGTAAACAACAGGGCTCTGGGGCCAACGTCCTGACTTTC. Its protein is CASSKQQGSGANVLTF.

This clone is a singleton in its sample. This chain connects TRBV29-1 to TRBJ2-3, with D possibly being TRBD1 (5 bases). CDR1 and CDR2 (germline): SQVTM, ANQGSEA. The CDR3 is made up of 13 amino acids. V dropped 3 bases and J dropped 6 bases, with 13 bases sitting between them. The CDR3 nucleotides read TGCAGCGTTGAGGGTGACAGTACGGATACGCAGTATTTT. It is translated as CSVEGDSTDTQYF.

This rearrangement joins TRBV10-1 to TRBJ1-2; D may be TRBD1 (6 bases). Trimming cost V 0 bases and J 8 bases, with 10 bases left between them. Germline V gene data show CDR1 as WNHNN and CDR2 as SYGVQD (reference sequence). The CDR3 sequence is 13 residues long. CDR3 DNA: TGCGCCAGCAGTGAGTCGACGGGGGGCGGCTACACCTTC. This codes for CASSESTGGGYTF.

The rearrangement joins TRBV7-9 to TRBJ2-7; 13 bases match TRBD2. The CDR3 consists of 17 residues. The germline gives CDR1 SEHNR, CDR2 FQNEAQ (reference sequence). Trimming at V came to 4 bases and at J to 2 bases, leaving 8 bases not matched to a gene. The CDR3 sequence is CASSSGLAGWGTYEQYF. CDR3 sequence (DNA): TGTGCCAGCAGCTCGGGACTAGCGGGATGGGGAACCTACGAGCAGTACTTC.

This chain uses TRBV30 with TRBJ2-2; D unclear. The CDR3 loop spans 17 amino acids. The germline CDR1 and CDR2 sequences are GTSNPN and SVGIG (reference sequence). V was trimmed by 2 bases and J by 4 bases, leaving 20 bases between them. The CDR3 DNA follows: TGTGCCTGGAGTCGCGTCAGATCAAGCGTCGGCACCGGGGAGCTGTTTTTT. As protein: CAWSRVRSSVGTGELFF.

J is TRBJ2-7 and V is TRBV4-3; 7 bases align to TRBD2. Germline CDR1 reads LGHNA; CDR2 reads YSLEER. The length of the CDR3 is 15 residues. Trimming took 3 bases from V and 2 from J; bases not matched to a gene: 7. The chain's CDR3 is CASSQTTSAAYEQYF. The CDR3 DNA sequence: TGCGCCAGCAGCCAGACCACTAGCGCAGCCTACGAGCAGTACTTC.

The chain joins TRBV6-5 to TRBJ2-7; 7 bases map to TRBD1. Unmatched junction bases numbered 5, after V lost 7 bases and J lost 5 bases. Germline-derived CDR1 and CDR2 are MNHEY and SVGAGI. The CDR3 runs to 12 residues. In nucleotides, the CDR3 is TGTGCCAGCACAGGGGGTGCAGACGAGCAGTACTTC. Residues: CASTGGADEQYF.

The chain carries TRBV2 and TRBJ2-3, with a possible D match to TRBD1 (5 bases). The CDR3 runs 13 residues. Looked up from germline, CDR1 is SNHLY and CDR2 is FYNNEI. Deletions cut 6 bases from V and 0 bases from J, with 7 bases between. CDR3 in amino acids: CASRGQSTDTQYF. The CDR3 nucleotides are TGTGCCAGCAGGGGGCAGAGCACAGATACGCAGTATTTT.

V is TRBV18 and J is TRBJ2-5, with a weak D call TRBD2 (6 bases). Trimming removed 6 bases from V and 5 bases from J, with 10 bases in between. This CDR3 is built from 12 residues. From germline, CDR1 is KGHSH and CDR2 LQKENI. Here the CDR3 reads CASSRDVETQYF. CDR3 nucleotides: TGTGCCAGCTCGCGGGATGTGGAGACCCAGTACTTC.

In DNA form, the CDR3 reads TGTGCCTGTAACAGGGGAGATACGCAGTATTTT. This sequence encodes CACNRGDTQYF. The V call is TRBV30, the J call TRBJ2-3; 7 positions match TRBD1. The CDR3 has 11 residues. Germline CDR1 GTSNPN, CDR2 SVGIG (reference sequence). J was trimmed by 5 bases and V by 6 bases; bases with no gene match: 2. Supplemented by reference TRBV30 and TRBJ2-3, the full variable domain reads SQTIHQWPATLVQPVGSPLSLECTVEGTSNPNLYWYRQAAGRGLQLLFYSVGIGQISSEVPQNLSASRPQDRQFILSSKKLLLSDSGFYLCACNRGDTQYFGPGTRLTVL.

This rearrangement joins TRBV18 to TRBJ2-5; the match to TRBD2 covers 8 bases. Germline V gene sequence: CDR1 KGHSH, CDR2 LQKENI. This CDR3 region has 16 residues. V dropped 8 bases and J dropped 5; count of bases not matched to a gene: 16. The CDR3 is CASTTSGGGGAETQYF. In nucleotides, the CDR3 is TGTGCCAGCACCACTAGCGGCGGAGGTGGCGCGGAGACCCAGTACTTC.

The chain uses TRBV5-1 and TRBJ2-7; 10 positions match TRBD1. V trimming: 5 bases; J trimming: 4 bases; junction bases outside the gene matches: 3. CDR3 length equals 13 residues. CDR1 and CDR2 from the germline V gene are SGHRS and YFSETQ. CDR3 coding DNA: TGCGCCAGCAGACCGGGACAGGGGTACGAGCAGTACTTC. Translated: CASRPGQGYEQYF.

The chain has TRBV11-2 and TRBJ2-1, with TRBD2 identical over 7 bases. Germline CDR1 is SGHAT and CDR2 is FQNNGV. The CDR3 runs to 17 residues. Trimming removed 1 base from V and 4 bases from J; junction bases left unmatched: 10. CDR3 loop: CASSLVVGLEFYNEQFF. The CDR3 coding sequence is TGTGCCAGCAGCTTAGTTGTAGGACTAGAATTTTACAATGAGCAGTTCTTC.

The chain recombines TRBV30 with TRBJ1-2; the match to TRBD1 covers 9 bases. From germline, CDR1 is GTSNPN and CDR2 SVGIG (reference sequence). V was clipped by 5 bases and J by 6 bases; unmatched bases: 4. The CDR3 consists of 12 residues. The CDR3 sequence: CAWDRGRNGYTF. Written as DNA, the CDR3 is TGTGCCTGGGACAGGGGGAGGAATGGCTACACCTTC.

A remark on this clone: The junction departs from germline at one end; a sequencing error may be responsible. V is TRBV18 and J is TRBJ2-3, with 8 bases that match TRBD2. Per the germline V gene, CDR1 is KGHSH and CDR2 is LQKENI. The CDR3 contains 17 residues. The CDR3 nucleotides read TGTGTCAGCTCACCACCGGAGTCTAGCGGGAGCACAGATACGCAGTATTTT. Residues: CVSSPPESSGSTDTQYF.

The CDR3: CASRGLAGINEQFF. The CDR3 nucleotides read TGTGCCAGTAGAGGACTAGCGGGAATAAATGAGCAGTTCTTC. The rearrangement uses TRBV19 and TRBJ2-1, with 12 bases lining up with TRBD2. Germline loops: CDR1 LNHDA, CDR2 SQIVND (reference sequence). J gave up 7 bases and V 6 bases, and 4 bases lay outside the gene matches. The CDR3 consists of 14 residues. The full variable domain, with the rest looked up from reference TRBV19 and TRBJ2-1, is DGGITQSPKYLFRKEGQNVTLSCEQNLNHDAMYWYRQDPGQGLRLIYYSQIVNDFQKGDIAEGYSVSREKKESFPLTVTSAQKNPTAFYLCASRGLAGINEQFFGPGTRLTVL.

The rearrangement uses TRBV19 and TRBJ1-5; TRBD1 might be the D (6 bases). This CDR3 contains 15 residues. The V gene's germline CDR1 is LNHDA and CDR2 SQIVND (reference sequence). Trimming left V 8 bases short and J 7 bases short, with 21 bases between. This CDR3 reads CASQRGGTLLQPQHF. In nucleotides, the CDR3 is TGTGCCAGTCAGAGGGGGGGGACTTTGTTGCAGCCCCAGCATTTT.